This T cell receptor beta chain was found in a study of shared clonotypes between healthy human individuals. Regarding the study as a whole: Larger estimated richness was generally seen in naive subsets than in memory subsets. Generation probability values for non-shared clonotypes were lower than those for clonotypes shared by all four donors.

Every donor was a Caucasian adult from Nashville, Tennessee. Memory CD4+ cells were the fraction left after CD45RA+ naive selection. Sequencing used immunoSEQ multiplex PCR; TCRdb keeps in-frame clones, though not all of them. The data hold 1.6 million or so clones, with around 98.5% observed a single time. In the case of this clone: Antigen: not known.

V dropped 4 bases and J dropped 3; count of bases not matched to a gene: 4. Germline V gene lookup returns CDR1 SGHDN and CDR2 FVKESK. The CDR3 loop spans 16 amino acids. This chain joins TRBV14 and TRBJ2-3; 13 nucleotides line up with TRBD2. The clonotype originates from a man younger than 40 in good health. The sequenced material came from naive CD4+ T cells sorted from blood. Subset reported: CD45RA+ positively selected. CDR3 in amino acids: CASSRRTSGSTDTQYF. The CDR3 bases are TGTGCCAGCAGCCGAAGGACTAGCGGGAGTACAGATACGCAGTATTTT.